This TCR beta chain was sequenced in a study of Graves' ophthalmopathy and Graves' hyperthyroidism. Study outcomes and limitations: Distinction of ophthalmopathy from stable hyperthyroidism by a 13-signature model reached 85% to 90% sensitivity and just under 84% specificity.

Germline lookup yields CDR1 SEHNR and CDR2 FQNEAQ (reference sequence). Trimming cost V 1 base and J 14 bases, with 15 bases left between them. The length of the CDR3 is 14 residues. This clonotype has ten or more counts. Its specificity is unknown. Serum thyroxine and TRAb, along with clinical symptoms, thyroid ultrasound and orbital computed tomography, were what diagnosis relied on. Researchers took RNA transcripts and amplified TCR beta CDR3 regions from them. An initial RT-PCR round employing HTBI primers preceded a second-round multiplex PCR. MiXCR, run by TCRdb on the multiplex PCR reads, gives a single entry per CDR3 protein. In the table there are 150,000 or so distinct CDR3 sequences, approximately 40% of which are singletons.

The chain combines TRBV7-9 with TRBJ1-6; no clear D gene. This TCR was recovered from a man aged 25-40 years with Graves' ophthalmopathy. The sequencing input was peripheral blood. As DNA, the CDR3 is TGTGCCAGCAGCTTAGATTGGGGATCGGGGTCCCTCCACTTT. Its protein product is CASSLDWGSGSLHF.